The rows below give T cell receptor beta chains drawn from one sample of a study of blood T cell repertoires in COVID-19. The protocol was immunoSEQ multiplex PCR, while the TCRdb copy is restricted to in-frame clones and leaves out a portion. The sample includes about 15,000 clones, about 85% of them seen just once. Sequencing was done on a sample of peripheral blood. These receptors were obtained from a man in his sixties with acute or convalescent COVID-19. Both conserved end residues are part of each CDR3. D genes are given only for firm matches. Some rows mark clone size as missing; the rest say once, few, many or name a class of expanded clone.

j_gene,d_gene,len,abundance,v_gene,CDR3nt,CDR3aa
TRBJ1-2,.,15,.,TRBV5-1,TGCGCCAGCAGCTTGATGGCGGGGCCGGGTTATGGCTACACCTTC,CASSLMAGPGYGYTF
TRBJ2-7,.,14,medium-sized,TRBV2,TGTGCCAGCAGCGGGGGAGCTACGTCCTACGAGCAGTACTTC,CASSGGATSYEQYF
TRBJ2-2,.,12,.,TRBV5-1,TGCGCCAGCAGCTTGCAGGCCGGGGAGCTGTTTTTT,CASSLQAGELFF
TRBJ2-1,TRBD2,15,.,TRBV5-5,TGTGCCAGCAGCCCCAGCGGGAGGGCCTACAATGAGCAGTTCTTC,CASSPSGRAYNEQFF
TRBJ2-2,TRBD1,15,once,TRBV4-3,TGCGCCAGCAGCCAAGAAAACAGGGGGACCGGGGAGCTGTTTTTT,CASSQENRGTGELFF
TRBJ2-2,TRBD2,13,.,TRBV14,TGTGCCAGCAGCCAACTAGCGGGAGGGGAGCTGTTTTTT,CASSQLAGGELFF
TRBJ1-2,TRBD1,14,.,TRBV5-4,TGTGCCAGCAGCTTAGGACAGGGCGCTGAGGACTACACCTTC,CASSLGQGAEDYTF
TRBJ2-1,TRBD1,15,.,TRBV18,TGTGCCAGCTCAACTTTCAGGGGGTCCTACAATGAGCAGTTCTTC,CASSTFRGSYNEQFF
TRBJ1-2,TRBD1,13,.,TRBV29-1,TGCAGCGTTGATCGGACAGGGAACTATGGCTACACCTTC,CSVDRTGNYGYTF
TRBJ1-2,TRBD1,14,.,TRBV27,TGTGCCAGCACCTCGACAGGGGAAGGCTATGGCTACACCTTC,CASTSTGEGYGYTF
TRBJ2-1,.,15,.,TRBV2,TGTGCCAGCAGTGAAGAGGGAGTTGGGGGGAATGAGCAGTTCTTC,CASSEEGVGGNEQFF
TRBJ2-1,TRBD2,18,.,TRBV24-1,TGTGCCACCAGTGATGCAGGGACTAGCGGGAGGGCCGAGAATGAGCAGTTCTTC,CATSDAGTSGRAENEQFF
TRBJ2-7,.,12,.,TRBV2,TGTGCCAGCATCCGGGACACGGGCGAGCAGTACTTC,CASIRDTGEQYF
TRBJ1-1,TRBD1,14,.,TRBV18,TGTGCCAGCTCACCGGACAGGGTGGGCACTGAAGCTTTCTTT,CASSPDRVGTEAFF
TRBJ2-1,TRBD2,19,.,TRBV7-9,TGTGCCAGCAGCTTTCCCCCGACTAGCGGGAGGTCATACTACAATGAGCAGTTCTTC,CASSFPPTSGRSYYNEQFF
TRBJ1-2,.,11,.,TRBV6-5,TGTGCCAGCACGGGGAACTATGGCTACACCTTC,CASTGNYGYTF
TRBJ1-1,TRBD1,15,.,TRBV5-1,TGCGCCAGCAGCTTGGGGGACAGGGAGTACACTGAAGCTTTCTTT,CASSLGDREYTEAFF
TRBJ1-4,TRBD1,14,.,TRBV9,TGTGCCAGCACAACAGGGGCAGGAGATGAAAAACTGTTTTTT,CASTTGAGDEKLFF
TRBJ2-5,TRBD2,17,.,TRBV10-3,TGTGCCATCAGTGAGTCTCTTACTAGCGGGAGGAGGGAGACCCAGTACTTC,CAISESLTSGRRETQYF
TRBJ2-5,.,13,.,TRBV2,TGTGCCAGCAGCCCCTGGACTGAAGAGACCCAGTACTTC,CASSPWTEETQYF
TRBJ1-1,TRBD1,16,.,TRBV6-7,TGTGCAGCAGTTTCCACCCCGGGACAGGGGGCACCTGAAGCTTTCTTT,CAAVSTPGQGAPEAFF
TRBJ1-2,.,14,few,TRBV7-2,TGTGCCAGCAGCTTAGTGGACACTAACTATGGCTACACCTTC,CASSLVDTNYGYTF
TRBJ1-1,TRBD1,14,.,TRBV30,TGTGCCTGGAGCGCCGGACAGGGTGACACTGAAGCTTTCTTT,CAWSAGQGDTEAFF
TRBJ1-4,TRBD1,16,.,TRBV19,TGTGCCACCGCTGGGACCCCGGGACAGGGAAGGGAAAAACTGTTTTTT,CATAGTPGQGREKLFF
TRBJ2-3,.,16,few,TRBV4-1,TGCGCCAGCAGCCAAGATAACAGTTATATCACAGATACGCAGTATTTT,CASSQDNSYITDTQYF
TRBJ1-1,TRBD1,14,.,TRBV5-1,TGCGCCAGCAGCGAACAGGGGGCGGACACTGAAGCTTTCTTT,CASSEQGADTEAFF
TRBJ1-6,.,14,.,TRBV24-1,TGTGCCACCAGTGAGGGGGGCTATAATTCACCCCTCCACTTT,CATSEGGYNSPLHF
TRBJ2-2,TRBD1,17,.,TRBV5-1,TGCGCCAGCAGCTTGGCGGGGACAGGGGCGAACACCGGGGAGCTGTTTTTT,CASSLAGTGANTGELFF
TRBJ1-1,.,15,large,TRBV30,TGTGCCTGGAGTCTATCGGACATTGTGAACACTGAAGCTTTCTTT,CAWSLSDIVNTEAFF
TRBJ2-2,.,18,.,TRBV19,TGTGCCAGTAGTATTATGACGGGGAAACTATCGAACACCGGGGAGCTGTTTTTT,CASSIMTGKLSNTGELFF